This TCR beta chain was sequenced in a study of blood T cell repertoires in COVID-19. Authors' analysis steps: Amplifying reference gene primers gave estimates of nucleated cell counts. Clones were sequenced by immunoSEQ multiplex PCR, and TCRdb holds only the in-frame ones, with some missing. Clone size and the V and J calls come from that table; the DNA yielded D and trimming. This table has about 79,000 clones, around 89% appearing once. V lost 3 bases to trimming and J lost 8 bases; unmatched junction nucleotides: 3. This CDR3 is built from 13 residues. CDR1 is SGHTA and CDR2 is FQGTGA in the germline V gene.

The sequence was collected from a man between 65 and 79 years old with active or convalescent COVID-19. The chain recombines TRBV7-3 with TRBJ2-2; 7 bases fit TRBD1. Sequencing was performed on peripheral blood. The CDR3 sequence: CASSLTGMGELFF. CDR3 DNA: TGTGCCAGCAGCTTGACAGGGATGGGGGAGCTGTTTTTT.